The next 25 T cell receptor beta chains were all read from a single sample in a study of T cell clonality in common variable immunodeficiency. The antigens for these receptors are not known. The data were produced by immunoSEQ multiplex PCR, yet TCRdb's version contains in-frame clones alone and is incomplete. The sample holds about 30,000 clones, and no clone turns up only once. General observations from the study: Reportedly, TCR beta sequences from common variable immunodeficiency showed fewer deletions and N-nucleotide insertions.

Sequenced: peripheral blood mononuclear cells. The origin of the receptors is a human donor with common variable immunodeficiency.

This clone was observed a handful of times. The read is 3 residues too short to cover the CDR3 end, so that end is filled in from the germline J gene. The chain combines TRBV30 with TRBJ2-7, with D possibly TRBD1 on 6 matching bases. With 5 bases removed from V and 2 bases from J, the gap between germline ends came to 7 bases. The CDR3 has 11 residues. CDR1 is GTSNPN and CDR2 is SVGIG in the germline V gene (reference sequence). CDR3 sequence: CAWGGTYEQYF. CDR3 DNA, as far as it was read: TGTGCCTGGGGGGGCACCTACGAG.

Concerning this clone: The CDR3 is cut off 3 residues early in the read; its end comes from the germline J gene. The rearrangement uses TRBV7-6 and TRBJ1-1; tentatively, D is TRBD1 (6 bases). Trimming cost V 1 base and J 0 bases, with 9 bases left between them. CDR3 length equals 15 residues. Germline CDR1 reads SGHVS; CDR2 reads FNYEAQ. The CDR3 reads CASSLEGGLNTEAFF. The part of the CDR3 DNA that was read is TGTGCCAGCAGCTTAGAGGGGGGGCTGAACACTGAA.

This clone was seen only a few times. Read coverage stops 3 residues before the CDR3 terminus; the germline J gene supplies the remainder. The chain has TRBV7-6 and TRBJ2-7, with 10 nucleotides matching TRBD1. Germline CDR1 is SGHVS and CDR2 is FNYEAQ. J lost 3 bases, V lost 1 base, and 3 bases had no gene match. The CDR3 has 15 residues. CDR3 bases read: TGTGCCAGCAGCTTAGAAGGGACAGGGGTCTACGAG. Amino acid sequence: CASSLEGTGVYE. The full-length CDR3 reads as CASSLEGTGVYEQYF.

The sample holds many counts of this clone. The observed sequence ends 3 residues before the CDR3 terminus, with the missing tail filled in from the germline J gene. V and J are TRBV5-1 and TRBJ1-2; 9 bases agree with TRBD1. CDR3 length: 18 amino acids. Germline V gene lookup returns CDR1 SGHRS and CDR2 YFSETQ. Losses at the gene ends were 0 bases for V and 3 bases for J; bases not matched to a gene: 12. CDR3 sequence reads: CASSLGAGTGPGHYGYTF. Incomplete CDR3 DNA: TGCGCCAGCAGCTTGGGAGCCGGGACAGGGCCAGGACACTATGGC.

This clone was picked up a small number of times. Read data end 3 residues before the CDR3 end; the end is taken from the germline J gene. This rearrangement joins TRBV30 to TRBJ2-7, with a weak D call TRBD1 (5 bases). Germline V gene lookup returns CDR1 GTSNPN and CDR2 SVGIG (reference sequence). The CDR3 extends over 13 amino acids. Trimming cost V 0 bases and J 2 bases, with 8 bases left between them. CDR3 residues: CAWSVAGPYEQYF. The sequenced part of the CDR3 DNA is TGTGCCTGGAGTGTAGCAGGGCCCTACGAG.

This clone is medium-sized (0.01 to 0.1%) within its sample. Partial CDR3 DNA: TGTGCCAGCAGCCCTCAGGACTACGAG. Translation: CASSPQDYE. The full CDR3 protein reads CASSPQDYEQYF. The chain links TRBV7-8 to TRBJ2-7; D unclear. The CDR3 goes on 3 residues after the read ends, and that part is filled in from the germline J gene. Deletions cut 5 bases from V and 3 bases from J, with 8 bases between. This CDR3 is built from 12 residues. The V gene's germline CDR1 is SGHVS and CDR2 FQNEAQ.

This clone was picked up a small number of times. From the germline J gene comes the end of the CDR3, since the read stops 3 residues before it. The chain carries TRBV30 and TRBJ1-5; D is ambiguous. Trimming removed 0 bases from V and 5 bases from J, with 8 bases in between. CDR3 length equals 13 residues. CDR1 GTSNPN and CDR2 SVGIG come from the germline V gene (reference sequence). The DNA read from the CDR3 is TGTGCCTGGAGTGTAGGCCCCTATCAGCCC. Amino acid sequence: CAWSVGPYQP. The full CDR3 reads CAWSVGPYQPQHF.

At least ten counts were recorded for this clone. The read halts 3 residues ahead of the CDR3 end, with the missing end drawn from the germline J gene. The chain uses TRBV20-1 and TRBJ2-5; TRBD2 agrees at 13 bases. The CDR3 spans 16 residues. V trimming: 3 bases; J trimming: 5 bases; junction bases outside the gene matches: 9. CDR1 and CDR2 (germline): DFQATT, SNEGSKA (reference sequence). The CDR3 sequence: CSARVTSGGAMETQYF. The covered CDR3 bases are TGCAGTGCTAGGGTTACTAGCGGGGGGGCGATGGAGACC.

The table lists this clone with many counts. The read halts 3 residues ahead of the CDR3 end, with the missing end drawn from the germline J gene. The chain joins TRBV18 to TRBJ2-3, with D possibly being TRBD2 (7 bases). Germline CDR1 is KGHSH and CDR2 is LQKENI. The germline V and J ends were trimmed by 2 bases and 7 bases, with 16 bases remaining between them. The CDR3 runs to 15 residues. The CDR3 region is CASSPSGGRENTQYF. CDR3 DNA (partial): TGTGCCAGCTCACCATCCGGGGGGCGCGAAAATACG.

This clone turned up a few times. The read finishes 3 residues shy of the CDR3 end, and the germline J gene is used to complete it. The chain combines TRBV5-1 with TRBJ2-7, with TRBD1 identical over 9 bases. Germline V lookup: CDR1 SGHRS, CDR2 YFSETQ. Trimming cost V 0 bases and J 4 bases; bases outside gene matches: 2. The CDR3 length is 14 residues. CDR3 loop: CASSLGGQGYEQYF. The DNA read from the CDR3 is TGCGCCAGCAGCTTGGGGGGACAGGGTTACGAG.

This clone was observed a few times. The read gets to within 3 residues of the CDR3 end, and the germline J gene fills in the rest. The chain recombines TRBV11-3 with TRBJ2-1, with 13 positions matching TRBD2. With 5 bases clipped from V and 9 bases from J, the junction kept 7 bases outside the gene matches. The germline V gene encodes CDR1 SGHNT and CDR2 YENEEA. This CDR3 is 15 amino acids long. This chain's CDR3 is CASSVTSGGNPEQFF. The part of the CDR3 DNA that was read is TGTGCCAGCAGCGTGACTAGCGGGGGGAATCCTGAG.

This clone was detected only a few times. The CDR3 end is not reached by the read, which stops 3 residues before it; the germline J gene fills it in. The chain is built from TRBV13 and TRBJ1-2, with D maybe TRBD1 (6 bases). V was pared by 5 bases and J by 3 bases, with 13 bases between. The CDR3 sequence is 14 residues long. CDR1 and CDR2 from the germline V gene are PRHDT and FYEKMQ (reference sequence). CDR3 DNA (partial): TGTGCCAGCAGCCGAGAGGGACACTACTATGGC. This encodes CASSREGHYYG. The full CDR3 reads CASSREGHYYGYTF.

In its sample, this clone was seen a few times. The read is 3 residues too short to cover the CDR3 end, so that end is filled in from the germline J gene. This chain links TRBV7-9 with TRBJ2-7, with D tentatively TRBD2 (6 bases). In germline, CDR1 is SEHNR, CDR2 FQNEAQ (reference sequence). V shed 2 bases and J shed 3 bases, with 8 bases lying between them. The CDR3 consists of 13 residues. The chain's CDR3 is CASSLIADYEQYF. Incomplete CDR3 DNA: TGTGCCAGCAGCTTAATAGCGGACTACGAG.

In this sample, this clone turned up many times. The read stops 3 residues short of the end of the CDR3; the missing end is completed from the germline J gene. The rearrangement uses TRBV19 and TRBJ2-3; 9 positions agree with TRBD2. The CDR3 runs to 15 residues. Germline lookup yields CDR1 LNHDA and CDR2 SQIVND (reference sequence). Germline trimming cut 4 bases from V and 5 bases from J; bases unmatched to any gene: 7. The CDR3 is CASSTRGGPLDTQYF. Partial CDR3 DNA: TGTGCCAGTAGTACGCGGGGGGGGCCTTTAGATACG. The whole variable domain, remainder taken from reference TRBV19 and TRBJ2-3, is DGGITQSPKYLFRKEGQNVTLSCEQNLNHDAMYWYRQDPGQGLRLIYYSQIVNDFQKGDIAEGYSVSREKKESFPLTVTSAQKNPTAFYLCASSTRGGPLDTQYFGPGTRLTVL.

This clone occurred a few times. The CDR3 goes on 3 residues after the read ends, and that part is filled in from the germline J gene. The chain recombines TRBV7-8 with TRBJ1-1; 8 bases map to TRBD1. The CDR3 covers 13 residues. Germline values: CDR1 SGHVS, CDR2 FQNEAQ. The CDR3 here is CASSPSQGAGAFF. CDR3 bases read: TGTGCCAGCAGCCCCTCTCAGGGGGCAGGA.

This clone was detected ten times or more. The sequenced fragment ends 3 residues before the CDR3 boundary, so the rest is inferred from the germline J gene. The chain employs TRBV7-3 and TRBJ2-3; tentatively, D is TRBD2 (6 bases). In germline, CDR1 is SGHTA, CDR2 FQGTGA. The CDR3 length is 17 residues. V was trimmed by 1 base and J by 0 bases, leaving 14 bases between them. Here the CDR3 reads CASSLKAAGYSTDTQYF. Incomplete CDR3 DNA: TGTGCCAGCAGCTTAAAGGCGGCGGGGTATAGCACAGATACG.

This clone was observed at least ten times. The read comes to an end 3 residues before the CDR3 does, leaving the germline J gene to fill in the end. This chain joins TRBV5-1 and TRBJ2-3; TRBD2 aligns across 11 bases. CDR1 and CDR2 from the germline V gene are SGHRS and YFSETQ. The CDR3 is 15 amino acids. Germline trimming cut 4 bases from V and 5 bases from J; bases unmatched to any gene: 6. CDR3 sequence reads: CASSPSSGGIDTQYF. The CDR3 DNA, read in part, is TGCGCCAGCAGCCCCTCTAGCGGGGGGATAGATACG.

This clone was observed a few times. The read gets to within 3 residues of the CDR3 end, and the germline J gene fills in the rest. V is TRBV19 and J is TRBJ2-2; D is ambiguous. The CDR3 spans 16 residues. Looked up from germline, CDR1 is LNHDA and CDR2 is SQIVND (reference sequence). V lost 0 bases, J lost 1 base, and 9 bases lay in between. CDR3 protein: CASSIDRWQNTGELFF. The sequenced part of the CDR3 DNA is TGTGCCAGTAGTATAGATCGCTGGCAGAACACCGGGGAG.

This clone was observed many times. The read ends 3 residues early relative to the CDR3; the germline J gene fills the gap. The rearrangement uses TRBV5-1 and TRBJ2-2, with TRBD2 matching over 7 bases. The trim removed 0 bases at V and 4 bases at J, leaving 3 bases unmatched. The CDR3 consists of 15 residues. CDR1 and CDR2 (germline): SGHRS, YFSETQ. The CDR3 DNA, read in part, is TGCGCCAGCAGCTTGGCCGGGGGGATCACCGGGGAG. Protein: CASSLAGGITGE. The whole CDR3 is CASSLAGGITGELFF. The full variable domain, completed using reference TRBV5-1 and TRBJ2-2, is KAGVTQTPRYLIKTRGQQVTLSCSPISGHRSVSWYQQTPGQGLQFLFEYFSETQRNKGNFPGRFSGRQFSNSRSEMNVSTLELGDSALYLCASSLAGGITGELFFGEGSRLTVL.

In this sample, this clone turned up a few times. The sequence runs out 3 residues before the end of the CDR3; the remainder is reconstructed from the germline J gene. The chain employs TRBV19 and TRBJ2-7, with D possibly called TRBD1 or TRBD2 (5 bases each). Germline V CDR1 and CDR2: LNHDA, SQIVND (reference sequence). The length of the CDR3 is 18 residues. V dropped 4 bases and J dropped 6 bases, with 28 bases sitting between them. CDR3 sequence: CASSREKGSSVLRGEQYF. The sequenced part of the CDR3 DNA is TGTGCCAGTAGTAGGGAAAAGGGGTCTTCGGTCTTGAGGGGCGAG.

This clone was counted at least ten times. The read stops 3 residues short of the end of the CDR3; the missing end is completed from the germline J gene. The chain couples TRBV5-1 to TRBJ2-2; 7 bases map to TRBD1. After removal of 0 bases from V and 2 bases from J, the junction contained 4 bases not matched to a gene. Per the germline V gene, CDR1 is SGHRS and CDR2 is YFSETQ. CDR3 length equals 16 residues. The CDR3 bases that were read are TGCGCCAGCAGCTTGGGACAGGGTGATAACACCGGGGAG. Its protein is CASSLGQGDNTGE. The CDR3 in its entirety is CASSLGQGDNTGELFF.

Points on this clone: With the read ending 3 residues before the CDR3 end, the germline J gene is used to fill in that end. The V gene is TRBV7-2, the J gene TRBJ2-3; 7 nucleotides match TRBD1. CDR1 is SGHTA and CDR2 is FQGNSA in the germline V gene. The CDR3 runs to 15 residues. Trimming removed 4 bases from V and 1 base from J; junction bases left unmatched: 5. CDR3 region: CASSSQGVGTDTQYF. CDR3 DNA, as far as it was read: TGTGCCAGCAGCTCGCAGGGGGTCGGCACAGATACG.

About this clone itself: Sequencing ends 3 residues short of the CDR3 end; the germline J gene provides the rest. The V and J genes are TRBV18 and TRBJ1-1; D may be TRBD1 (5 bases). CDR3 length: 13 residues. The V gene's germline CDR1 is KGHSH and CDR2 LQKENI. CDR3 bases read: TGTGCCAGCTCACCTATTAACACAGACAGA. Protein sequence: CASSPINTDR. The CDR3 in its entirety is CASSPINTDRAFF.

This clone has ten or more counts. The read falls 3 residues short of the CDR3 end, and the missing part is taken from the germline J gene. J is TRBJ2-5 and V is TRBV7-3; 8 bases line up with TRBD2. With 2 bases clipped from V and 5 bases from J, the junction kept 10 bases outside the gene matches. Germline CDR1 and CDR2: SGHTA and FQGTGA. CDR3 length: 16 amino acids. The DNA read from the CDR3 is TGTGCCAGCAGCTTACCCCGGGGGGGGTTGTTCGAGACC. Translation: CASSLPRGGLFET. The whole CDR3 reads CASSLPRGGLFETQYF.

At least ten counts were recorded for this clone. The CDR3 end is not reached by the read, which stops 3 residues before it; the germline J gene fills it in. This chain joins TRBV11-2 and TRBJ1-2; 9 bases map to TRBD1. The CDR3 length is 13 residues. V lost 4 bases to trimming and J lost 6 bases; unmatched junction nucleotides: 3. Looked up from germline, CDR1 is SGHAT and CDR2 is FQNNGV. CDR3 bases read: TGTGCCAGCAGCTCCGGGACAGGGAATGGC. The encoded protein is CASSSGTGNG. The entire CDR3 protein reads CASSSGTGNGYTF.